Detailed here is one T cell receptor beta chain. This specimen comes from a study of blood T cell repertoires in COVID-19. About the study: T cells, B-cell-depleted T cells, or PBMCs supplied cDNA or gDNA.

The method was immunoSEQ multiplex PCR; TCRdb's version includes in-frame clones alone and lacks a portion of them. The sample lists 180,000 or so clones, less than 90% occurring once. The sequence was collected from a human donor with acute COVID-19. The donor label of this sample is uncertain. Sequencing was carried out using PBMCs or T cells enriched from blood (not recorded which).

CDR3 coding DNA: TGTGCCATCGGGGAGGTTGGGGACGAGCAGTACTTC. Translating it yields CAIGEVGDEQYF. The V gene is TRBV10-3, the J gene TRBJ2-7, with D perhaps matching TRBD2 (6 bases). V dropped 8 bases and J dropped 5 bases, with 13 bases sitting between them. CDR3 length: 12 residues. Germline V gives CDR1 ENHRY, CDR2 SYGVKD.